This T cell receptor beta chain was retrieved from a study of control samples from healthy donors and cancer patients. Germline CDR1 MNHEY, CDR2 SVGAGI. The CDR3 runs to 14 residues. V gave up 6 bases and J gave up 5 bases; unmatched junction bases: 5. Clones were read by immunoSEQ multiplex PCR, and TCRdb kept only the in-frame ones, dropping some. This repertoire shows about 190,000 clones, 90% to 95% found once; its top ten account for 1.8%. The TCR was taken from a man between 25 and 39 years old in good health. Sequenced material: blood. The chain carries TRBV6-5 and TRBJ1-5, with 9 bases that match TRBD1. The DNA of the CDR3 is TGTGCCAGCAGACCGGGACAGGGACATCAGCCCCAGCATTTT. Protein product: CASRPGQGHQPQHF.